These 15 T cell receptor beta chains were all obtained from the same sample, sequenced in a study of T cells in Graves' hyperthyroidism and ophthalmopathy (dated by TCRdb to between 2018 and 2021). Libraries were constructed by multiplex PCR. TCRdb shows the sequencer as Illumina HiSeq 2000. TCR beta CDR3 regions were amplified from RNA transcripts. For the first round of RT-PCR on the TCR CDR3, the HTBI primer set was used together with the Qiagen OneStep RT-PCR kit. The public reads were reanalyzed by TCRdb: fastp trimming at Q25, MiXCR alignment, in-frame beta chains only. Rows are combined by CDR3 protein, so each entry shows the most common genes and DNA. Present in this sample are some 180,000 distinct CDR3 sequences, about 15% of which were seen just once. The ten largest make up 53% of the sample. The specimen was blood. Every receptor here comes from a woman aged 45-65 years with Graves' hyperthyroidism.

This clonotype was seen repeatedly, ten times or more. The genes are TRBV20-1 and TRBJ2-5; 8 bases are a match to TRBD1. V lost 0 bases, J lost 5 bases, and 11 bases stayed unmatched. The CDR3 contains 16 residues. Germline V gene data show CDR1 as DFQATT and CDR2 as SNEGSKA (reference sequence). The CDR3 protein is CSARDNKDRVLETQYF. As DNA, the CDR3 is TGCAGTGCTAGAGATAATAAGGACAGGGTTTTGGAGACCCAGTACTTC.

The rearrangement uses TRBV30 and TRBJ2-7; 9 bases line up with TRBD2. The CDR3 loop spans 15 amino acids. V lost 2 bases to trimming and J lost 5 bases; unmatched junction nucleotides: 10. Per germline, CDR1 GTSNPN and CDR2 SVGIG (reference sequence). The CDR3 spells CAWSLGAGTSNEQYF. As DNA, the CDR3 is TGTGCCTGGAGTCTCGGAGCCGGGACTAGCAACGAGCAGTACTTC.

The chain uses TRBV27 and TRBJ2-2; D tentatively reads TRBD1 or TRBD2 (5 bases each). Germline V lookup: CDR1 MNHEY, CDR2 SMNVEV (reference sequence). Between the trimmed V and J ends, which lost 6 bases and 3 bases, there was a span of 11 bases. The CDR3 is 14 residues long. The CDR3 DNA is TGTGCCAGCAGAAGGGACCGAGACACCGGGGAGCTGTTTTTT. It specifies CASRRDRDTGELFF.

This clonotype was counted a few times. This chain uses TRBV5-1 with TRBJ2-2; D is possibly TRBD1 (6 bases). The germline V gene encodes CDR1 SGHRS and CDR2 YFSETQ. The V and J ends lost 0 bases and 6 bases respectively, with 12 bases between them. The CDR3 loop spans 15 amino acids. CDR3 sequence (DNA): TGCGCCAGCAGCTTGGACAGGGTGGATTCCGGGGAGCTGTTTTTT. It codes for CASSLDRVDSGELFF.

The V gene is TRBV6-1, the J gene TRBJ2-1, with D unresolved. Germline V gene data show CDR1 as MNHNS and CDR2 as SASEGT. The CDR3 has 13 amino acids. V dropped 4 bases and J dropped 3 bases, with 7 bases sitting between them. The CDR3 sequence: CASSALFYNEQFF. CDR3 bases: TGTGCCAGCAGTGCCCTCTTCTACAATGAGCAGTTCTTC.

This clonotype came up many times. The chain joins TRBV28 to TRBJ2-5; D possibly matches TRBD1 or TRBD2 (5 bases each). Trimming stripped 1 base from V and 3 bases from J, with 6 bases between. Per germline, CDR1 MDHEN and CDR2 SYDVKM. The CDR3 is 13 residues long. The CDR3 DNA reads TGTGCCAGCAGTTTATTGGGGGAAGAGACCCAGTACTTC. Protein product: CASSLLGEETQYF.

This clonotype showed up many times. V gene TRBV5-1 combines with J gene TRBJ2-1, with unresolved D. V was clipped by 0 bases and J by 8 bases, with 6 bases between them. Germline V gives CDR1 SGHRS, CDR2 YFSETQ. The CDR3 loop spans 12 amino acids. CDR3 sequence: CASSLAGDEQFF. CDR3 DNA sequence: TGCGCCAGCAGCTTGGCCGGAGATGAGCAGTTCTTC.

This clonotype was picked up many times. This sequence joins TRBV3-1 and TRBJ2-1; TRBD1 might be the D (5 bases). The CDR3 totals 13 residues. Germline V lookup: CDR1 LGHDT, CDR2 YNNKEL (reference sequence). V lost 0 bases, J lost 7 bases, and 7 bases lay in between. CDR3 bases: TGTGCCAGCAGCCAAGAAGACAGAAATGAGCAGTTCTTC. This codes for CASSQEDRNEQFF.

This clonotype was counted at least ten times. V gene TRBV25-1 combines with J gene TRBJ2-5; the D is unclear. The CDR3 contains 14 residues. The V gene lost 6 bases and the J gene lost 0 bases, with 11 bases spanning the gap. Looked up from germline, CDR1 is MGHDK and CDR2 is SYGVNS. The CDR3: CASSRVGNQETQYF. The CDR3 DNA sequence: TGTGCCAGCAGCCGTGTGGGGAACCAAGAGACCCAGTACTTC. Supplemented by reference TRBV25-1 and TRBJ2-5, the full variable domain reads EADIYQTPRYLVIGTGKKITLECSQTMGHDKMYWYQQDPGMELHLIHYSYGVNSTEKGDLSSESTVSRIRTEHFPLTLESARPSHTSQYLCASSRVGNQETQYFGPGTRLLVL.

A remark on this clonotype: A much bigger clone sits one base away, suggesting this may be a read error. No conserved phenylalanine or tryptophan is present at the end of the CDR3, so a read error is the likely explanation. The chain carries TRBV6-1 and TRBJ2-1; 9 bases agree with TRBD1. Losses at the gene ends were 6 bases for V and 4 bases for J; bases not matched to a gene: 4. Germline lookup yields CDR1 MNHNS and CDR2 SASEGT. This CDR3 comprises 14 residues. The CDR3 protein is CASRTGTGYNEQFL. Written as DNA, the CDR3 is TGTGCCAGCAGAACCGGGACAGGGTACAATGAGCAGTTCCTC.

This clonotype was seen many times. The CDR3 DNA reads as TGCGCCAGCAGTTCCTACAGGGGCCAGAACACTGAAGCTTTCTTT. This gives the protein CASSSYRGQNTEAFF. The chain combines TRBV4-1 with TRBJ1-1; 7 nucleotides line up with TRBD1. V was pared by 6 bases and J by 1 base, with 8 bases of the junction left unmatched. Germline lookup yields CDR1 MGHRA and CDR2 YSYEKL. The CDR3 loop spans 15 amino acids.

About this clonotype itself: A much larger clone sits a single nucleotide away, making a read error possible. The chain has TRBV6-1 and TRBJ2-1, with D perhaps being TRBD1 or TRBD2 (5 bases each). Between the trimmed V and J ends, which lost 6 bases and 10 bases, there was a span of 22 bases. CDR1 is MNHNS and CDR2 is SASEGT in the germline V gene. CDR3 size: 15 residues. Written as DNA, the CDR3 is TGTGCCAGCAGCCGGGGACCAGCGTACCAAACCGAGCAGTTCTTC. It is translated as CASSRGPAYQTEQFF.

This clonotype has ten or more counts. The rearrangement uses TRBV7-9 and TRBJ2-1, with D perhaps TRBD2 (6 bases). CDR3 length equals 15 residues. Germline CDR1 and CDR2: SEHNR and FQNEAQ (reference sequence). Trimming took 7 bases from V and 4 from J, leaving 17 bases between them. The CDR3 coding sequence is TGTGCCAGCACTCAACCGGGACTTGATTACAATGAGCAGTTCTTC. Amino acids: CASTQPGLDYNEQFF.

In its sample, this clonotype was seen many times. V usage is TRBV28 and J usage is TRBJ1-1, with 8 positions matching TRBD1. J was trimmed by 3 bases and V by 0 bases; bases with no gene match: 6. Germline CDR1 and CDR2: MDHEN and SYDVKM. This CDR3 is built from 16 residues. The CDR3 nucleotides are TGTGCCAGCAGTTTATGGCAGGGGGCAGGGGACACTGAAGCTTTCTTT. It specifies CASSLWQGAGDTEAFF.

The sample holds a few counts of this clonotype. CDR3 region: CASSIKGAQNIQYF. The CDR3, as DNA: TGTGCCAGTAGTATAAAGGGGGCCCAAAACATTCAGTACTTC. The V and J genes are TRBV19 and TRBJ2-4; TRBD1 matches 7 bases. Germline V CDR1 and CDR2: LNHDA, SQIVND (reference sequence). J lost 5 bases, V lost 2 bases, and 3 bases had no gene match. CDR3 length equals 14 residues.